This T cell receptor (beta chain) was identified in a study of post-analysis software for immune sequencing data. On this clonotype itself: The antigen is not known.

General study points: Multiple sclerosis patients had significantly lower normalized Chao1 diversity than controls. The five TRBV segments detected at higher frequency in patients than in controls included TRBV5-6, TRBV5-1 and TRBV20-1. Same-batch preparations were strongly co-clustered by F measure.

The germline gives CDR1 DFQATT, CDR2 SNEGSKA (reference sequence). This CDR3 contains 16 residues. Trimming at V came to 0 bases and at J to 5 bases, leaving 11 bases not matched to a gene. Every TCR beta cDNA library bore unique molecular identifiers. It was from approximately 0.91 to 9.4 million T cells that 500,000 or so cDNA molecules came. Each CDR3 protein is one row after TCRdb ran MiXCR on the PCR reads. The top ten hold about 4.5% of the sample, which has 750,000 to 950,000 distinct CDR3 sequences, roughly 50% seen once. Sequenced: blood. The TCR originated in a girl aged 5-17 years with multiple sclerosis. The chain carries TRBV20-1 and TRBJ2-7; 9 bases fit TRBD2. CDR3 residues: CSARDLGSGSYDEQYF. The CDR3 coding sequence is TGCAGTGCTAGAGATCTTGGTAGCGGGAGTTATGACGAGCAGTACTTC.